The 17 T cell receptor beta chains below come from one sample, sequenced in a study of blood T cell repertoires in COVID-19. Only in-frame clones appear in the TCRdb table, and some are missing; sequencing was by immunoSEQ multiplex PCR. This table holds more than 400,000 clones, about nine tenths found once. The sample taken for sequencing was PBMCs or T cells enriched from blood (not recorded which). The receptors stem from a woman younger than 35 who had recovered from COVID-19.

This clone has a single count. The CDR3 sequence is CASSLARTGTGGQPQHF. The CDR3 bases are TGTGCCAGCAGCTTAGCCCGGACCGGGACAGGGGGACAGCCCCAGCATTTT. The chain couples TRBV7-9 to TRBJ1-5; 11 positions match TRBD1. Germline-derived CDR1 and CDR2 are SEHNR and FQNEAQ (reference sequence). Unmatched junction bases numbered 8, after V lost 0 bases and J lost 7 bases. This CDR3 has 17 residues.

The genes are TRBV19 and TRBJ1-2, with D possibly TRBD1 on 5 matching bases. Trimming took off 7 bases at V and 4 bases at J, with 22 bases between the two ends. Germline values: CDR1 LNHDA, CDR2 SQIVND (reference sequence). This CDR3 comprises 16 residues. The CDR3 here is CASNGLGEGRTYGYTF. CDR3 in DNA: TGTGCCAGTAACGGCCTGGGGGAGGGAAGGACCTATGGCTACACCTTC. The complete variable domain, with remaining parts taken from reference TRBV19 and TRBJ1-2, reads DGGITQSPKYLFRKEGQNVTLSCEQNLNHDAMYWYRQDPGQGLRLIYYSQIVNDFQKGDIAEGYSVSREKKESFPLTVTSAQKNPTAFYLCASNGLGEGRTYGYTFGSGTRLTVV.

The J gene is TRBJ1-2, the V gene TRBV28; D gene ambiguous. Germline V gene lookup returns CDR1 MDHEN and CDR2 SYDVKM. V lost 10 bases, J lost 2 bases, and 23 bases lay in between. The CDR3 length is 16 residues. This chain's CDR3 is CATTSYSEGGNYGYTF. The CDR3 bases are TGTGCCACTACTTCTTACTCGGAAGGAGGGAACTATGGCTACACCTTC.

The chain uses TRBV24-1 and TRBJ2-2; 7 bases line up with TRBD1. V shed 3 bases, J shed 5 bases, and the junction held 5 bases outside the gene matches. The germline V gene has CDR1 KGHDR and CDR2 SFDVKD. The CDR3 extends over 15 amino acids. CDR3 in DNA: TGTGCCACCAGTGATCCACGACAGGGAACCGGGGAGCTGTTTTTT. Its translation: CATSDPRQGTGELFF.

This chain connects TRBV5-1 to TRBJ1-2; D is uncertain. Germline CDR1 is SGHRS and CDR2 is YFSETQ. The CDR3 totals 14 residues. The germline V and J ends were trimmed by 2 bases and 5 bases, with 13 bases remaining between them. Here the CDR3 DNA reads TGCGCCAGCAGCTTCCTCGACACGGATTATGGCTACACCTTC. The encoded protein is CASSFLDTDYGYTF.

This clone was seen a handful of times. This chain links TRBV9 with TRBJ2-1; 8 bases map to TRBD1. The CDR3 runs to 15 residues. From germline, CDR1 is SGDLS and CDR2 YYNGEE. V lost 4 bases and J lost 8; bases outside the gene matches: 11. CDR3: CASSLLGQGADEQFF. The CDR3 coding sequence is TGTGCCAGCAGCCTGCTGGGGCAGGGGGCGGATGAGCAGTTCTTC.

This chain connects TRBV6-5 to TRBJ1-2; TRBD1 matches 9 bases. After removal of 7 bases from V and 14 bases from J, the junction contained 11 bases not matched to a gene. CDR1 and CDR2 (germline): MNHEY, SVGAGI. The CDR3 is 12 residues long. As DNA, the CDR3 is TGTGCCAGCACAGAAGGGACAGGGAATACAACCTTC. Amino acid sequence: CASTEGTGNTTF.

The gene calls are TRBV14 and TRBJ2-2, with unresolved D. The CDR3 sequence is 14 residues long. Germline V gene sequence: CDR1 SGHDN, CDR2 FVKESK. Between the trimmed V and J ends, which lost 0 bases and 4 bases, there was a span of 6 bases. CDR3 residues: CASSQDLATGELFF. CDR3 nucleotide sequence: TGTGCCAGCAGCCAAGATCTGGCCACCGGGGAGCTGTTTTTT.

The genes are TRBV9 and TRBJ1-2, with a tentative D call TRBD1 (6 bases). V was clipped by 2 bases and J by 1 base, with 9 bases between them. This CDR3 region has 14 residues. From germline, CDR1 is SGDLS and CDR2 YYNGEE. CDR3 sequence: CASSVTGNNYGYTF. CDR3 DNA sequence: TGTGCCAGCAGCGTTACAGGGAATAACTATGGCTACACCTTC.

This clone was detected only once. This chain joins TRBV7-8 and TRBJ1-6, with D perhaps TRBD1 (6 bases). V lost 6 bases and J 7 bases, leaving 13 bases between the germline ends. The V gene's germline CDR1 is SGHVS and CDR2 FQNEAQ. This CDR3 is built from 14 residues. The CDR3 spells CASRIGTLNSPLHF. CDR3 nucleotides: TGTGCCAGCAGGATCGGGACATTGAATTCACCCCTCCACTTT.

The CDR3 nucleotides read TGCAGTGCCCTAAACCTAAACACCATATATTTT. This translates into CSALNLNTIYF. The chain has TRBV20-1 and TRBJ1-3; D unclear. The CDR3 has 11 amino acids. Germline CDR1 reads DFQATT; CDR2 reads SNEGSKA (reference sequence). Trimming stripped 6 bases from V and 6 bases from J, with 9 bases between.

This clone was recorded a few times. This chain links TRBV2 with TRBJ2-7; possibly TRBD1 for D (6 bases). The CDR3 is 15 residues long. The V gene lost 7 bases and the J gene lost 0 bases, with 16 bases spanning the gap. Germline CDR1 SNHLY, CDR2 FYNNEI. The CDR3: CASTRSGHPSYEQYF. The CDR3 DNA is TGTGCCAGCACACGATCGGGACACCCCTCCTACGAGCAGTACTTC.

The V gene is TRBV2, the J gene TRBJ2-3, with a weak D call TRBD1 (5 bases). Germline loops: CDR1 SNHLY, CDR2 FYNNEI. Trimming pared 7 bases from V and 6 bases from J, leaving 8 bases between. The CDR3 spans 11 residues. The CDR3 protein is CASTGLDTQYF. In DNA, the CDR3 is TGTGCCAGCACAGGGCTGGATACGCAGTATTTT. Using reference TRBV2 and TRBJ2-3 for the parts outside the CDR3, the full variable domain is EPEVTQTPSHQVTQMGQEVILRCVPISNHLYFYWYRQILGQKVEFLVSFYNNEISEKSEIFDDQFSVERPDGSNFTLKIRSTKLEDSAMYFCASTGLDTQYFGPGTRLTVL.

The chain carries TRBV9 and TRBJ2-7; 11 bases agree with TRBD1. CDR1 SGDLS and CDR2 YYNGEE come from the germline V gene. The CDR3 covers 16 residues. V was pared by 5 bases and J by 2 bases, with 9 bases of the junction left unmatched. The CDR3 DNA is TGTGCCAGCAGTCAGAACCGGGACAGGGGGACCTACGAGCAGTACTTC. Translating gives CASSQNRDRGTYEQYF.

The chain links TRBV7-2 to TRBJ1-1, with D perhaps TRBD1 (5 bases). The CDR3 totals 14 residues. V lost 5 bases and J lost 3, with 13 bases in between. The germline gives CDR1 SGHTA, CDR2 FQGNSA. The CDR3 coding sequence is TGTGCCAGCAGCCTTTCCCCGGGGGACACTGAAGCTTTCTTT. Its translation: CASSLSPGDTEAFF.

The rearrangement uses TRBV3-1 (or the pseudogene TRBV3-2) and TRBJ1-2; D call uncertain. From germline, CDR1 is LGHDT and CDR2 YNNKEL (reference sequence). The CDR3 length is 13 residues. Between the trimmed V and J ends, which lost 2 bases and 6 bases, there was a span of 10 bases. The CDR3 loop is CASSQTGSHGYTF. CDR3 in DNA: TGTGCCAGCAGCCAAACGGGAAGTCATGGCTACACCTTC.

Here the CDR3 reads CASTPAAGSSYNEQFF. The CDR3, as DNA: TGTGCCAGCACCCCGGCCGCGGGGAGCTCCTACAATGAGCAGTTCTTC. The chain has TRBV2 and TRBJ2-1, with TRBD2 as a possible D gene (6 bases). Per the germline V gene, CDR1 is SNHLY and CDR2 is FYNNEI. The CDR3 runs 16 residues. V lost 7 bases and J 0 bases, leaving 16 bases between the germline ends.